A single TCR beta chain is shown here with its context. The antigen is undetermined. V lost 7 bases, J lost 6 bases, and 8 bases stayed unmatched. This CDR3 has 14 residues. Germline loops: CDR1 MNHNS, CDR2 SASEGT. This sample was taken from a study of cytomegalovirus exposure and HLA in healthy donors. Study results and limitations: Reported results showed that the classifier diagnosed cytomegalovirus status with high specificity and sensitivity.

These donors were members of the roughly 130-subject validation cohort, a group separate from the approximately 670-subject first cohort. Repertoires were generated with immunoSEQ multiplex PCR, while TCRdb's copy carries only in-frame clones and drops some. The sample shows tens of thousands of clones, 90% to 95% of them seen only once. This TCR was sampled from a man aged 18 to 30 in good health and CMV-seronegative. The V gene is TRBV6-1, the J gene TRBJ1-2; 10 bases align to TRBD1. The sample consisted of PBMCs. CDR3 in amino acids: CASKLYGTGDGYTF. The DNA for the CDR3 is TGTGCCAGCAAATTATATGGGACAGGGGATGGCTACACCTTC.